Below, 4 T cell receptor beta chains from the same sample are listed, as sequenced in a study of T cells after yellow fever vaccination. TCRdb re-analysed the 5' RACE reads in MiXCR, keeping a single row per CDR3 protein. The data hold hundreds of thousands of distinct CDR3 sequences, with around 4% observed a single time. The sample in question was PBMCs, obtained on the day of the yellow fever booster vaccination. These receptors were taken from a man aged 18 to 30 who received the YFV17D yellow fever vaccine.

This clonotype was detected a few times. The chain employs TRBV4-3 and TRBJ1-6, with D possibly matching TRBD1 (5 bases). This CDR3 has 15 amino acids. Germline V gene lookup returns CDR1 LGHNA and CDR2 YSLEER. Trimming removed 0 bases from V and 8 bases from J, with 11 bases in between. CDR3 in DNA: TGCGCCAGCAGCCAAGACGCTGGGACCTATTCACCCCTCCACTTT. This codes for CASSQDAGTYSPLHF.

This clonotype was recorded many times. CDR3 sequence reads: CASSFDTYEQYV. CDR3 nucleotides: TGTGCCAGCAGTTTTGACACTTACGAGCAGTACGTC. The gene calls are TRBV12-3 or TRBV12-4 and TRBJ2-7; D gene unclear. V gave up 3 bases and J gave up 4 bases, with 7 bases separating them. There are 12 residues in the CDR3.

This clonotype was recorded at least ten times. The chain joins TRBV7-8 to TRBJ2-2, with a tentative D call TRBD2 (6 bases). The CDR3 is made up of 15 amino acids. With 3 bases removed from V and 3 bases from J, the gap between germline ends came to 11 bases. Germline V gene lookup returns CDR1 SGHVS and CDR2 FQNEAQ. The CDR3 bases are TGTGCCAGCAGCTTCGGAGGGCCCGACACCGGGGAGCTGTTTTTT. This sequence encodes CASSFGGPDTGELFF.

This clonotype was detected ten times or more. CDR3 sequence reads: CASSWRGDEQFF. DNA of the CDR3: TGTGCCAGCAGTTGGCGAGGGGATGAGCAGTTCTTC. The chain joins TRBV6-5 to TRBJ2-1; either TRBD1 or TRBD2 may fit D (5 bases each). This CDR3 has 12 amino acids. Germline loops: CDR1 MNHEY, CDR2 SVGAGI. Trimming removed 4 bases from V and 8 bases from J, with 9 bases in between.